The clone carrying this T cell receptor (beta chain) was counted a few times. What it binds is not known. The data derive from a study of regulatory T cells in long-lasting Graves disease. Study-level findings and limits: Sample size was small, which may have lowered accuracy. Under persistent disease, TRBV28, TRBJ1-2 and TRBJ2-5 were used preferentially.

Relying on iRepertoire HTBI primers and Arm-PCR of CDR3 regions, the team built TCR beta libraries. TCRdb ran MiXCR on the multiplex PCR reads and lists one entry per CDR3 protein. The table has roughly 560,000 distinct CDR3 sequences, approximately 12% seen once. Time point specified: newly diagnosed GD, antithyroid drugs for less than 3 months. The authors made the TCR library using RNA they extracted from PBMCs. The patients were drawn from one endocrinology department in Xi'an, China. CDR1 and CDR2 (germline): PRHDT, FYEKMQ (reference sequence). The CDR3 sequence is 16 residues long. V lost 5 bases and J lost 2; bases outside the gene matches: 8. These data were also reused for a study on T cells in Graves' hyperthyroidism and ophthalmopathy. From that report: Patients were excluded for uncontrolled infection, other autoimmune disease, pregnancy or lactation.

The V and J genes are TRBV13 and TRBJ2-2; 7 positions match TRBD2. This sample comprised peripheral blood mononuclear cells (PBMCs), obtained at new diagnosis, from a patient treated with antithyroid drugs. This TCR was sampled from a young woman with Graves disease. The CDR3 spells CASSVRLAGNTGELFF. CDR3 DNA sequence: TGTGCCAGCAGCGTACGACTAGCTGGAAACACCGGGGAGCTGTTTTTT. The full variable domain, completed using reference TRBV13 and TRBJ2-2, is AAGVIQSPRHLIKEKRETATLKCYPIPRHDTVYWYQQGPGQDPQFLISFYEKMQSDKGSIPDRFSAQQFSDYHSELNMSSLELGDSALYFCASSVRLAGNTGELFFGEGSRLTVL.